These T cell receptor beta chains were read from a single sample in a study of vaccination effects on CD4 cells after COVID-19. The assay was immunoSEQ multiplex PCR, and TCRdb's table has in-frame clones only and misses some. This sample has approximately 30,000 clones, with over 60% found just once. Their cognate antigens are unknown. The starting material was CD4+ T cells from PBMCs cultured with SARS-CoV-2 spike peptides, obtained after COVID-19 vaccination. The receptors stem from a human donor who received a COVID-19 vaccine. The CDR3 runs from the conserved cysteine through the conserved F or W. The D gene is left open where the match is weak. Clone sizes are given selectively: once, few, many, or a class where the clone is expanded.

clone_size	d_call	v_call	j_call	cdr3_nt	cdr3_aa
few	.	TRBV6-5	TRBJ1-3	TGTGCCAGCACTCAAAGCTCTGGAAACACCATATATTTT	CASTQSSGNTIYF
.	.	TRBV19	TRBJ1-1	TGTGCCAGTAGCAGCCAGGGCGAAGCTTTCTTT	CASSSQGEAFF
.	.	TRBV9	TRBJ1-2	TGTGCCAGCAGCGCAACGGGACCGCGCTATGGCTACACCTTC	CASSATGPRYGYTF
.	.	TRBV5-4	TRBJ2-2	TGTGCCAGCAGTTATGACAGACCCGGGGAGCTGTTTTTT	CASSYDRPGELFF
few	TRBD1	TRBV5-6	TRBJ2-7	TGTGCCAGCAGAAGCCGACAGGGCTACGAGCAGTACTTC	CASRSRQGYEQYF
.	TRBD1	TRBV5-1	TRBJ1-2	TGCGCCAGCAGCTTGCAGGGGGCTGGTGGCTACACCTTC	CASSLQGAGGYTF
.	TRBD2	TRBV28	TRBJ2-1	TGTGCCAGCAGGTCCCTAGCGGGGGCTAATGAGCAGTTCTTC	CASRSLAGANEQFF
.	.	TRBV5-6	TRBJ1-1	TGTGCCAGCAGCACCCCAGGGAGTGACACTGAAGCTTTCTTT	CASSTPGSDTEAFF
.	TRBD2	TRBV5-1	TRBJ2-7	TGCGCCAGCAGAGAAGCGGGAGTTGACTACGAGCAGTACTTC	CASREAGVDYEQYF
once	TRBD1	TRBV6-2/TRBV6-3	TRBJ1-2	TGTGCCAGCAGCACCTGGGACAGTAGGGTCGAAAGATTGGCTATGGGCTACACCTTC	CASSTWDSRVERLAMGYTF
.	.	TRBV29-1	TRBJ2-7	TGCAGCGTTGCCCGCGCCCAGCCCTACGAGCAGTACTTC	CSVARAQPYEQYF
.	.	TRBV6-2/TRBV6-3	TRBJ2-3	TGTGCCAGCAGTCCCAGACTAGGAGGAGATACGCAGTATTTT	CASSPRLGGDTQYF
.	.	TRBV18	TRBJ2-5	TGTGCCAGCTCGCCCCAAGAGACCCAGTACTTC	CASSPQETQYF
.	.	TRBV5-4	TRBJ2-5	TGTGCCAGCAGCTCCCGGAAAGCGGGCGGGTTAGAGACCCAGTACTTC	CASSSRKAGGLETQYF
.	.	TRBV6-5	TRBJ1-5	TGTGCCAGCAGCCAAGCGGGGGGAACCAATCAGCCCCAGCATTTT	CASSQAGGTNQPQHF
.	.	TRBV20-1	TRBJ1-1	TGCAGTGCTTACAAGAACACTGAAGCTTTCTTT	CSAYKNTEAFF
.	.	TRBV2	TRBJ2-5	TGTGCCAGCAGTGGGACGAGAGAGACCCAGTACTTC	CASSGTRETQYF
.	.	TRBV5-1	TRBJ2-1	TGCGCCAGCAGCTTACGCCAGGGTCCGGGTGAGCAGTTCTTC	CASSLRQGPGEQFF
many	.	TRBV5-1	TRBJ2-7	TGCGCCAGCAGCTTGAGAACGGTATCCTACGAGCAGTACTTC	CASSLRTVSYEQYF
.	.	TRBV7-9	TRBJ1-6	TGTGCCAGCAGCTTAGACTATAATTCACCCCTCCACTTT	CASSLDYNSPLHF
.	.	TRBV3-1/TRBV3-2	TRBJ2-5	TGTGCCAGCAGCCATCAATGGACCCAGTACTTC	CASSHQWTQYF
.	.	TRBV5-4	TRBJ1-2	TGTGCCAGCAGCTTTGGGGACTATGGCTACACCTTC	CASSFGDYGYTF